This T cell receptor (beta chain) was identified in a study of blood T cell repertoires in COVID-19. Turning to the study itself: Acute and convalescent COVID-19 samples came from the United States, Italy and Spain.

TCRdb's table, derived via immunoSEQ multiplex PCR, lists solely in-frame clones and lacks some. This repertoire shows around 75,000 clones, about 90% found once; its top ten account for approximately 2.5%. CDR3 length: 16 amino acids. The ends lost 1 base at V and 1 base at J; junction bases unmatched: 6. Germline lookup yields CDR1 SEHNR and CDR2 FQNEAQ (reference sequence). This TCR was recovered from a human donor in a cohort sampled during active COVID-19. Source material: peripheral blood. The V and J genes are TRBV7-9 and TRBJ2-7, with 8 bases matching TRBD1. CDR3 sequence: CASSLEVRTGSYEQYF. CDR3 sequence (DNA): TGTGCCAGCAGCTTAGAGGTCCGGACAGGGTCCTACGAGCAGTACTTC.